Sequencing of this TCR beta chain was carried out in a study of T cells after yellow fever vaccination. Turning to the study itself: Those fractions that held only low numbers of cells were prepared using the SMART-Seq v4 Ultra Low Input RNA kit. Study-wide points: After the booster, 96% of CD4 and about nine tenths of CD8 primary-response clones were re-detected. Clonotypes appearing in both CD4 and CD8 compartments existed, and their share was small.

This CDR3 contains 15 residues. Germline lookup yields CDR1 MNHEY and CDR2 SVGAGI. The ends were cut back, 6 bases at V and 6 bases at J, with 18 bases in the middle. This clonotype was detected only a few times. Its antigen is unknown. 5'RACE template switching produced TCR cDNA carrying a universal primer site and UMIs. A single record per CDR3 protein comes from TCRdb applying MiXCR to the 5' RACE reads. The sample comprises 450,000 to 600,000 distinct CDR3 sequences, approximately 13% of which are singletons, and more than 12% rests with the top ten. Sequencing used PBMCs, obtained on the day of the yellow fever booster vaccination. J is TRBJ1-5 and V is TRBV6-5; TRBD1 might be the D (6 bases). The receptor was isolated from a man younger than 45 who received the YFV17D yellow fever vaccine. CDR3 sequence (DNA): TGTGCCAGCAGACAAACCCAGGGGTCCGGTCAGCCCCAGCATTTT. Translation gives CASRQTQGSGQPQHF.